One sample yielded the 9 T cell receptor beta chains listed below, sequenced in a study of cytomegalovirus exposure and HLA in healthy donors. Use of 60 Vbeta and 13 Jbeta primers characterized the PCR. Repertoires were generated with immunoSEQ multiplex PCR, while TCRdb's copy carries only in-frame clones and drops some. The sample holds under 200,000 clones, approximately 12% seen once. The sequenced material came from PBMCs. Receptors were obtained from a man in his fifties in good health and CMV-seropositive.

This clone was recorded a few times. V and J are TRBV10-3 and TRBJ2-1; the match to TRBD2 covers 10 bases. The CDR3 runs to 13 residues. J gave up 9 bases and V 4 bases, and 3 bases lay outside the gene matches. CDR1 and CDR2 from the germline V gene are ENHRY and SYGVKD. CDR3 protein: CAISALAGSEQFF. CDR3 sequence (DNA): TGTGCCATCAGTGCACTAGCGGGGAGTGAGCAGTTCTTC.

This clone was counted between two and nine times. V usage is TRBV28 and J usage is TRBJ2-4, with D uncertain. With 7 bases removed from V and 1 base from J, the gap between germline ends came to 14 bases. Per the germline V gene, CDR1 is MDHEN and CDR2 is SYDVKM. This CDR3 contains 15 residues. The CDR3 loop is CASTHGSAAKNIQYF. The CDR3 coding sequence is TGTGCCAGCACCCACGGGTCCGCGGCCAAAAACATTCAGTACTTC.

The CDR3 region has the DNA TGTGCCAGCAGCGTAGGACCCGGGACTAGCGGGGGGGTAACAGATACGCAGTATTTT. Protein: CASSVGPGTSGGVTDTQYF. The genes are TRBV9 and TRBJ2-3, with TRBD2 matching over 16 bases. The CDR3 covers 19 residues. V was pared by 0 bases and J by 3 bases, with 7 bases of the junction left unmatched. Germline-derived CDR1 and CDR2 are SGDLS and YYNGEE.

This clone has more than one count but fewer than ten. This chain connects TRBV11-3 to TRBJ1-2, with 10 positions matching TRBD1. The junction had 13 bases not matched to a gene; V was cut back by 3 bases and J by 0 bases. The CDR3 runs to 19 residues. CDR1 and CDR2 from the germline V gene are SGHNT and YENEEA. CDR3 coding DNA: TGTGCCAGCAGCTTTGCGTCCGGGACAGGGGAATGGGCTAACTATGGCTACACCTTC. This sequence encodes CASSFASGTGEWANYGYTF.

This clone was counted only a few times. V usage is TRBV7-9 and J usage is TRBJ1-1; D is perhaps TRBD1 (5 bases). This CDR3 contains 15 residues. Germline V gives CDR1 SEHNR, CDR2 FQNEAQ (reference sequence). V was pared by 0 bases and J by 5 bases, with 13 bases between. CDR3 DNA: TGTGCCAGCAGCTTAGCGGGAGGGGTAAGAACTGAAGCTTTCTTT. The encoded protein is CASSLAGGVRTEAFF.

The genes are TRBV5-1 and TRBJ1-4; a weak D match, TRBD1 (6 bases). The germline gives CDR1 SGHRS, CDR2 YFSETQ. V lost 2 bases and J lost 0, with 14 bases in between. The CDR3 totals 17 residues. The DNA of the CDR3 is TGCGCCAGCAGCTTTGGTAGGGGGACGGCAACTAATGAAAAACTGTTTTTT. This gives the protein CASSFGRGTATNEKLFF.

The rearrangement joins TRBV27 to TRBJ1-4; 10 bases fit TRBD1. The CDR3 sequence is 15 residues long. The J segment lost 7 bases and the V segment lost 6 bases, leaving 8 bases of the junction unmatched. Germline assignment: CDR1 MNHEY and CDR2 SMNVEV (reference sequence). The DNA of the CDR3 is TGTGCCAGCAGAAAAGGGGGGACAGGGGTTGAAAAACTGTTTTTT. Translation gives CASRKGGTGVEKLFF. The complete variable domain, with remaining parts taken from reference TRBV27 and TRBJ1-4, reads EAQVTQNPRYLITVTGKKLTVTCSQNMNHEYMSWYRQDPGLGLRQIYYSMNVEVTDKGDVPEGYKVSRKEKRNFPLILESPSPNQTSLYFCASRKGGTGVEKLFFGSGTQLSVL.

The chain carries TRBV9 and TRBJ2-2; D remains unclear. Germline V lookup: CDR1 SGDLS, CDR2 YYNGEE. The CDR3 contains 12 residues. V lost 1 base to trimming and J lost 6 bases, with 4 bases between them. The DNA for the CDR3 is TGTGCCAGCAGCGTACTATCCGGGGAGCTGTTTTTT. It codes for CASSVLSGELFF.

This rearrangement joins TRBV4-3 to TRBJ1-2; D unclear. CDR3 length: 12 amino acids. Trimming pared 5 bases from V and 7 bases from J, leaving 11 bases between. Germline V gives CDR1 LGHNA, CDR2 YSLEER. CDR3 DNA sequence: TGCGCCAGCAGCTTTCTAGAGGGTGGCTACACCTTC. Translating gives CASSFLEGGYTF.